These 27 T cell receptor beta chains were all obtained from the same sample, sequenced in a study of shared clonotypes between healthy human individuals (dated by TCRdb to 2019 to 2021). Library creation used the immunoSEQ multiplex PCR assay. Entries here come from immuneACCESS through TCRdb and include only in-frame sequences with V and J called. Some clones fail to appear in such tables; in the studies checked, an unresolved V gene covers under half of the shortfall, and the cause of the remainder is unknown. The sample table lists some 1,100,000 clones, about four fifths of them with a count of one. Of the sample, under 0.65% falls within the top ten clones. The source material was memory CD4+ T cells from PBMCs. Reading the label with the study, this specimen's cell subset or site is: CD45RA-negative fraction. These receptors came from a man aged 18 to 29 in good health. Some clones in this sample may be carry-over from other donors' samples.

The chain carries TRBV5-4 and TRBJ2-5; possible D gene TRBD1, 6 bases. V was cut by 0 bases and J by 5 bases, with 14 bases left in between. The length of the CDR3 is 15 residues. CDR1 is SGHNT, CDR2 YYREEE, per germline (reference sequence). The CDR3 spells CASSLDRGGGETQYF. CDR3 in DNA: TGTGCCAGCAGCTTGGATAGGGGTGGGGGCGAGACCCAGTACTTC.

This chain uses TRBV7-9 with TRBJ2-7; 9 bases match TRBD1. J was trimmed by 10 bases and V by 5 bases; bases with no gene match: 9. CDR3 length: 13 residues. CDR1 and CDR2 from the germline V gene are SEHNR and FQNEAQ (reference sequence). CDR3 in amino acids: CASSTGTGNAQYF. The CDR3, as DNA: TGTGCCAGCAGCACCGGGACAGGGAACGCTCAGTACTTC.

The chain is built from TRBV10-3 and TRBJ1-1; D is uncertain. Germline V gene lookup returns CDR1 ENHRY and CDR2 SYGVKD. There are 13 residues in the CDR3. V lost 0 bases and J 2 bases, leaving 4 bases between the germline ends. The CDR3 coding sequence is TGTGCCATCAGTGAGTCGCCAAACACTGAAGCTTTCTTT. As protein: CAISESPNTEAFF.

V and J are TRBV5-1 and TRBJ2-5, with D perhaps matching TRBD1 (6 bases). CDR3 length equals 14 residues. Trimming took off 4 bases at V and 1 base at J, with 11 bases between the two ends. Per germline, CDR1 SGHRS and CDR2 YFSETQ. The CDR3 DNA sequence: TGCGCCAGCAGCGTTTTAGGGGGCCAAGAGACCCAGTACTTC. Translation gives CASSVLGGQETQYF.

Comment on this clone: At one of its ends the junction is not consistent with the germline gene, which may arise from a read error. The sample holds other DNA sequences that translate to the same CDR3. The chain recombines TRBV7-2 with TRBJ2-7; 9 bases agree with TRBD1. The CDR3 loop spans 17 amino acids. The germline V gene has CDR1 SGHTA and CDR2 FQGNSA. The CDR3 is CASSLVTGGAMGDEQYF. The CDR3 DNA is TGTGCCAGCAGTTTAGTAACAGGGGGCGCGATGGGCGACGAGCAGTACTTC.

Of note for this clone: The sample holds other DNA sequences that translate to the same CDR3. CDR3 sequence reads: CSVESGAYEQYF. The DNA for the CDR3 is TGCAGCGTTGAATCGGGGGCGTACGAGCAGTACTTC. This chain joins TRBV29-1 and TRBJ2-7; D possibly uses TRBD1 or TRBD2 (6 bases each). The CDR3 is 12 amino acids. CDR1 SQVTM and CDR2 ANQGSEA come from the germline V gene. V was cut by 2 bases and J by 4 bases, with 9 bases left in between.

The V call is TRBV10-3, the J call TRBJ2-2; D is unresolved. The germline CDR1 and CDR2 sequences are ENHRY and SYGVKD. This CDR3 comprises 13 residues. Trimming cost V 0 bases and J 6 bases, with 5 bases left between them. Here the CDR3 DNA reads TGTGCCATCAGTGAGTCTCGCCCCGGGGAGCTGTTTTTT. It translates to CAISESRPGELFF.

This chain's CDR3 is CASSLQLAGAGEQYF. Written as DNA, the CDR3 is TGCGCCAGCAGCTTACAACTAGCGGGAGCCGGGGAGCAGTACTTC. J is TRBJ2-7 and V is TRBV5-1; TRBD2 matches 11 bases. Germline lookup yields CDR1 SGHRS and CDR2 YFSETQ. The CDR3 extends over 15 amino acids. With V trimmed by 2 bases and J by 7 bases, 8 bases remained unmatched.

V is TRBV2 and J is TRBJ1-5; 9 positions agree with TRBD1. Per germline, CDR1 SNHLY and CDR2 FYNNEI. The CDR3 loop spans 15 amino acids. V was clipped by 7 bases and J by 5 bases; unmatched bases: 9. CDR3 in amino acids: CASTPGQGFYQPQHF. The CDR3 DNA follows: TGTGCCAGCACCCCGGGACAGGGATTTTATCAGCCCCAGCATTTT.

This clone showed up just a few times. Other nucleotide sequences in the sample specify the same CDR3. The rearrangement joins TRBV6-6 to TRBJ1-4; D remains unclear. V dropped 0 bases and J dropped 8 bases, with 4 bases sitting between them. This CDR3 spans 12 amino acids. The V gene's germline CDR1 is MNHNY and CDR2 SVGAGI (reference sequence). Here the CDR3 reads CASSYSGEKLFF. Here the CDR3 DNA reads TGTGCCAGCAGTTACTCAGGGGAAAAACTGTTTTTT.

This clone occurred a few times. V usage is TRBV2 and J usage is TRBJ2-2; D is unresolved. Deletions cut 2 bases from V and 2 bases from J, with 9 bases between. Germline V CDR1 and CDR2: SNHLY, FYNNEI. CDR3 size: 15 residues. The CDR3 loop is CASSEYASNTGELFF. The DNA of the CDR3 is TGTGCCAGCAGTGAATACGCCTCCAACACCGGGGAGCTGTTTTTT.

The chain links TRBV7-9 to TRBJ2-7, with TRBD1 identical over 9 bases. The CDR3 is 14 amino acids. V gave up 5 bases and J gave up 2 bases; unmatched junction bases: 4. The germline CDR1 and CDR2 sequences are SEHNR and FQNEAQ (reference sequence). The CDR3, as DNA: TGTGCCAGCAGCCCTAACAGGGGGCCCTACGAGCAGTACTTC. Translated, it gives CASSPNRGPYEQYF.

The rearrangement joins TRBV5-1 to TRBJ2-5; D not resolved. V was shortened by 6 bases and J by 1 base, with 16 bases between the two germline ends. Germline CDR1 and CDR2: SGHRS and YFSETQ. The CDR3 spans 15 residues. CDR3 DNA: TGCGCCAGCAACCGAAACCTGGACCTCCAAGAGACCCAGTACTTC. Translating it yields CASNRNLDLQETQYF. Full variable domain (outside the CDR3, taken from reference TRBV5-1 and TRBJ2-5): KAGVTQTPRYLIKTRGQQVTLSCSPISGHRSVSWYQQTPGQGLQFLFEYFSETQRNKGNFPGRFSGRQFSNSRSEMNVSTLELGDSALYLCASNRNLDLQETQYFGPGTRLLVL.

This clone was observed once. The genes are TRBV30 and TRBJ2-1; TRBD1 aligns across 7 bases. V lost 8 bases to trimming and J lost 4 bases; unmatched junction nucleotides: 5. The length of the CDR3 is 12 residues. Germline V lookup: CDR1 GTSNPN, CDR2 SVGIG (reference sequence). Here the CDR3 reads CAGTEVYNEQFF. DNA of the CDR3: TGTGCCGGGACAGAAGTATACAATGAGCAGTTCTTC. Full variable domain (outside the CDR3, taken from reference TRBV30 and TRBJ2-1): SQTIHQWPATLVQPVGSPLSLECTVEGTSNPNLYWYRQAAGRGLQLLFYSVGIGQISSEVPQNLSASRPQDRQFILSSKKLLLSDSGFYLCAGTEVYNEQFFGPGTRLTVL.

V is TRBV7-2 and J is TRBJ2-7; perhaps TRBD2 as D (5 bases). This CDR3 is 13 amino acids long. V was shortened by 5 bases and J by 6 bases, with 14 bases between the two germline ends. CDR1 is SGHTA, CDR2 FQGNSA, per germline. CDR3 DNA sequence: TGTGCCAGCAGCCCCAATGTACGGGGCGAGCAGTACTTC. This sequence encodes CASSPNVRGEQYF. Full variable domain (outside the CDR3, taken from reference TRBV7-2 and TRBJ2-7): GAGVSQSPSNKVTEKGKDVELRCDPISGHTALYWYRQSLGQGLEFLIYFQGNSAPDKSGLPSDRFSAERTGGSVSTLTIQRTQQEDSAVYLCASSPNVRGEQYFGPGTRLTVT.

The gene calls are TRBV28 and TRBJ2-1; 12 nucleotides align to TRBD2. Unmatched junction bases numbered 8, after V lost 6 bases and J lost 5 bases. The CDR3 has 16 residues. CDR1 is MDHEN, CDR2 SYDVKM, per germline. CDR3: CASSDPGLAGHNEQFF. In nucleotides, the CDR3 is TGTGCCAGCAGCGACCCGGGACTAGCGGGCCACAATGAGCAGTTCTTC.

This chain links TRBV9 with TRBJ2-2, with 8 bases matching TRBD2. The CDR3 contains 17 residues. The germline gives CDR1 SGDLS, CDR2 YYNGEE. With 4 bases clipped from V and 6 bases from J, the junction kept 14 bases outside the gene matches. The chain's CDR3 is CASSPRRSSGRPGELFF. CDR3 DNA: TGTGCCAGCAGCCCTCGACGATCTAGCGGGCGTCCCGGGGAGCTGTTTTTT. Looking up the rest from reference TRBV9 and TRBJ2-2 gives the full variable domain: DSGVTQTPKHLITATGQRVTLRCSPRSGDLSVYWYQQSLDQGLQFLIQYYNGEERAKGNILERFSAQQFPDLHSELNLSSLELGDSALYFCASSPRRSSGRPGELFFGEGSRLTVL.

The rearrangement uses TRBV4-1 and TRBJ1-1, with D maybe TRBD1 (5 bases). This CDR3 region has 14 residues. V lost 6 bases to trimming and J lost 0 bases, with 11 bases between them. CDR1 MGHRA and CDR2 YSYEKL come from the germline V gene. Here the CDR3 reads CASRRQSMNTEAFF. CDR3 nucleotides: TGCGCCAGCAGGCGACAGTCGATGAACACTGAAGCTTTCTTT.

This chain uses TRBV6-6 with TRBJ1-5, with D tentatively TRBD1 (6 bases). The CDR3 covers 15 residues. Per germline, CDR1 MNHNY and CDR2 SVGAGI (reference sequence). Trimming removed 6 bases from V and 0 bases from J, with 12 bases in between. The CDR3 loop reads CASREGDYSNQPQHF. The CDR3 bases are TGTGCCAGCAGGGAGGGGGACTATAGCAATCAGCCCCAGCATTTT.

The rearrangement joins TRBV6-5 to TRBJ2-5; D call uncertain. Germline V gene sequence: CDR1 MNHEY, CDR2 SVGAGI. The germline V and J ends were trimmed by 2 bases and 2 bases, with 9 bases remaining between them. This CDR3 has 14 amino acids. The CDR3 region is CASSYSRWQETQYF. CDR3 in DNA: TGTGCCAGCAGTTACAGTCGCTGGCAAGAGACCCAGTACTTC.

The CDR3 sequence: CASSEGGILAQELFF. The CDR3 region has the DNA TGTGCCAGCAGTGAAGGGGGGATACTAGCCCAAGAGCTGTTTTTT. V usage is TRBV2 and J usage is TRBJ2-2, with D possibly being TRBD2 (6 bases). The CDR3 extends over 15 amino acids. Trimming took off 1 base at V and 11 bases at J, with 17 bases between the two ends. Per the germline V gene, CDR1 is SNHLY and CDR2 is FYNNEI.

V is TRBV4-1 and J is TRBJ1-1; D may be TRBD1 (6 bases). V lost 6 bases and J 1 base, leaving 12 bases between the germline ends. CDR1 MGHRA and CDR2 YSYEKL come from the germline V gene. The CDR3 has 14 residues. CDR3 nucleotides: TGCGCCAGCAGAACGGGACAATCGAACACTGAAGCTTTCTTT. It is translated as CASRTGQSNTEAFF.

The rearrangement links TRBV10-1 to TRBJ2-1, with no clear D. The CDR3 extends over 18 amino acids. Germline CDR1 is WNHNN and CDR2 is SYGVQD (reference sequence). Between the trimmed V and J ends, which lost 8 bases and 0 bases, there was a span of 23 bases. The CDR3: CASPNPGEDFSSYNEQFF. The CDR3 DNA follows: TGCGCCAGCCCTAACCCGGGCGAGGATTTCAGCTCCTACAATGAGCAGTTCTTC.

This clone was observed a single time. The rearrangement joins TRBV28 to TRBJ2-5; tentative D call: TRBD2 (5 bases). Per the germline V gene, CDR1 is MDHEN and CDR2 is SYDVKM. V was shortened by 2 bases and J by 1 base, with 11 bases between the two germline ends. The CDR3 loop spans 15 amino acids. The CDR3 nucleotides are TGTGCCAGCAGTTTACAGAGGACTCCCCAAGAGACCCAGTACTTC. Its protein is CASSLQRTPQETQYF.

This clone appeared a single time. The chain employs TRBV11-2 and TRBJ2-5; 8 positions agree with TRBD1. V was clipped by 5 bases and J by 4 bases; unmatched bases: 6. CDR3 length equals 14 residues. Per the germline V gene, CDR1 is SGHAT and CDR2 is FQNNGV. The CDR3 reads CASSNGQGGETQYF. CDR3 DNA sequence: TGTGCCAGCAGCAACGGACAGGGCGGAGAGACCCAGTACTTC.

The chain combines TRBV27 with TRBJ1-1, with a weak D call TRBD1 (5 bases). Trimming cost V 5 bases and J 3 bases, with 13 bases left between them. The length of the CDR3 is 14 residues. Germline CDR1 reads MNHEY; CDR2 reads SMNVEV (reference sequence). CDR3 amino acids: CASSGTGLHTEAFF. In DNA, the CDR3 is TGTGCCAGCAGTGGGACGGGTTTGCACACTGAAGCTTTCTTT.

In this sample, this clone turned up once. The rearrangement uses TRBV2 and TRBJ1-1; the match to TRBD1 covers 7 bases. Unmatched junction bases numbered 5, after V lost 5 bases and J lost 2 bases. Germline assignment: CDR1 SNHLY and CDR2 FYNNEI. This CDR3 is built from 14 residues. In DNA, the CDR3 is TGTGCCAGCAGTCCGAACAGGGGTAACACTGAAGCTTTCTTT. Protein: CASSPNRGNTEAFF.